The 18 T cell receptor beta chains below come from one sample, sequenced in a study of T cell changes during pregnancy in multiple sclerosis (dated by TCRdb to the late 2010s). Library generation was performed with the immunoSEQ multiplex PCR assay. Sourced from immuneACCESS, this table was stored by TCRdb with only in-frame sequences that have V and J called. A share of the clones is absent; for the studies checked, an unresolved V gene accounts for under half, and the remainder has no known explanation. This sample comprises more than 30,000 clones, around 92% of them detected only once. The ten largest clones represent approximately 8.3% of the sample. The specimen was CD8+ T cells from peripheral blood mononuclear cells, collected in the third trimester of pregnancy. Every receptor here comes from a female donor with multiple sclerosis, enrolled in a pregnancy study.

The gene calls are TRBV11-2 and TRBJ1-2; D gene ambiguous. Germline-derived CDR1 and CDR2 are SGHAT and FQNNGV. V was cut by 5 bases and J by 4 bases, with 14 bases left in between. The CDR3 runs to 14 residues. The CDR3 sequence is CASSPGGLAYGYTF. DNA for the CDR3: TGTGCCAGCAGCCCGGGCGGACTCGCCTATGGCTACACCTTC.

The gene calls are TRBV27 and TRBJ1-2; no firm D call. Per germline, CDR1 MNHEY and CDR2 SMNVEV (reference sequence). Trimming cost V 10 bases and J 1 base, with 10 bases left between them. The CDR3 contains 12 residues. CDR3 residues: CATSNSNYGYTF. The DNA for the CDR3 is TGTGCCACCTCGAACAGTAACTATGGCTACACCTTC.

The V call is TRBV9, the J call TRBJ2-7; tentatively, D is TRBD1 (5 bases). CDR1 and CDR2 from the germline V gene are SGDLS and YYNGEE. V was cut by 4 bases and J by 5 bases, with 19 bases left in between. CDR3 length equals 15 residues. The CDR3 DNA reads as TGTGCCAGCAGCCCCCAGGGATCCTCAAGCAACGAGCAGTACTTC. Translated, it gives CASSPQGSSSNEQYF.

The chain links TRBV5-1 to TRBJ1-2, with 7 bases matching TRBD1. There are 18 residues in the CDR3. V lost 0 bases and J lost 2; bases outside the gene matches: 13. Germline V gives CDR1 SGHRS, CDR2 YFSETQ. For the CDR3, the DNA is TGCGCCAGCAGCTTGGTACCCCAGACAGGGAGAGACAACTATGGCTACACCTTC. Protein sequence: CASSLVPQTGRDNYGYTF.

The gene calls are TRBV4-1 and TRBJ1-1; D gene uncertain. Trimming removed 7 bases at V and 0 bases at J, with 15 bases between. This CDR3 region has 15 residues. Germline CDR1 MGHRA, CDR2 YSYEKL. CDR3 in DNA: TGCGCCAGCACCTCCAGTGGTGCCGTGAACACTGAAGCTTTCTTT. Protein: CASTSSGAVNTEAFF.

The chain joins TRBV6-1 to TRBJ2-7; D is possibly TRBD1 (6 bases). V was cut by 2 bases and J by 7 bases, with 18 bases left in between. The CDR3 length is 15 residues. Per germline, CDR1 MNHNS and CDR2 SASEGT. The CDR3 loop reads CASSEPTSRGVEQYF. As DNA, the CDR3 is TGTGCCAGCAGTGAACCGACCAGCAGGGGAGTTGAGCAGTACTTC.

V usage is TRBV10-3 and J usage is TRBJ1-2; D is possibly TRBD1 (6 bases). CDR3 size: 13 residues. Germline V lookup: CDR1 ENHRY, CDR2 SYGVKD. V shed 3 bases and J shed 2 bases, with 7 bases lying between them. CDR3 nucleotides: TGTGCCATCAGTGATGGGACAAACTATGGCTACACCTTC. The encoded protein is CAISDGTNYGYTF.

The V call is TRBV2, the J call TRBJ1-5, with a weak D call TRBD1 (6 bases). The CDR3 is 13 residues long. CDR1 is SNHLY, CDR2 FYNNEI, per germline. V was cut by 6 bases and J by 2 bases, with 8 bases left in between. DNA of the CDR3: TGTGCCAGCAGGTCAGGGGGCAATCAGCCCCAGCATTTT. This sequence encodes CASRSGGNQPQHF.

The chain carries TRBV7-9 and TRBJ2-7; tentative D call: TRBD2 (5 bases). CDR1 and CDR2 (germline): SEHNR, FQNEAQ (reference sequence). The V gene lost 5 bases and the J gene lost 6 bases, with 20 bases spanning the gap. This CDR3 region has 15 residues. As DNA, the CDR3 is TGTGCCAGCAGCCAAGGGCCGGGCAGGAGGCTCGAGCAGTACTTC. Protein sequence: CASSQGPGRRLEQYF.

In this sample, this clone turned up once. V usage is TRBV19 and J usage is TRBJ2-7; 11 bases agree with TRBD1. CDR1 and CDR2 (germline): LNHDA, SQIVND (reference sequence). CDR3 length: 16 residues. Trimming removed 4 bases from V and 1 base from J; junction bases left unmatched: 6. CDR3 amino acids: CASSTLGQGVSYEQYF. The CDR3 DNA follows: TGTGCCAGTAGTACCCTGGGACAGGGGGTATCCTACGAGCAGTACTTC.

This clone was recorded only once. The rearrangement links TRBV19 to TRBJ1-4, with D tentatively TRBD1 (5 bases). The CDR3 contains 15 residues. The germline CDR1 and CDR2 sequences are LNHDA and SQIVND (reference sequence). The V end lost 1 base, the J end lost 7 bases, and 13 bases lay between the germline ends. CDR3 loop: CASSIGQRIVEKLFF. In nucleotides, the CDR3 is TGTGCCAGTAGTATAGGACAGAGGATTGTTGAAAAACTGTTTTTT.

This chain uses TRBV5-6 with TRBJ1-2; perhaps TRBD1 as D (6 bases). The V and J ends lost 4 bases and 6 bases respectively, with 13 bases between them. The CDR3 sequence is 13 residues long. The V gene's germline CDR1 is SGHDT and CDR2 YYEEEE. In DNA, the CDR3 is TGTGCCAGCAGCCTCATCACAGGGAATGGCTACACCTTC. Translated, it gives CASSLITGNGYTF.

This chain uses TRBV19 with TRBJ2-1; 9 nucleotides match TRBD1. The V gene's germline CDR1 is LNHDA and CDR2 SQIVND (reference sequence). Trimming at V came to 6 bases and at J to 3 bases, leaving 6 bases not matched to a gene. This CDR3 contains 15 residues. The CDR3 DNA sequence: TGTGCCAGTAGCCGCCCGGGACAGGGCTACAATGAGCAGTTCTTC. Protein product: CASSRPGQGYNEQFF.

This sequence joins TRBV7-9 and TRBJ2-7; D is perhaps TRBD2 (5 bases). The germline V gene has CDR1 SEHNR and CDR2 FQNEAQ (reference sequence). CDR3 size: 13 residues. V shed 5 bases and J shed 3 bases, with 11 bases lying between them. In nucleotides, the CDR3 is TGTGCCAGCAGCGGAGGAGCCTTCTACGAGCAGTACTTC. It yields the protein CASSGGAFYEQYF.

This chain uses TRBV5-6 with TRBJ2-5; tentative D call: TRBD1 (6 bases). The CDR3 spans 11 residues. V lost 4 bases to trimming and J lost 5 bases, with 6 bases between them. Germline-derived CDR1 and CDR2 are SGHDT and YYEEEE. CDR3 nucleotide sequence: TGTGCCAGCAGCCAGGGGGAGACCCAGTACTTC. This sequence encodes CASSQGETQYF. Drawing the rest from reference TRBV5-6 and TRBJ2-5, the complete variable domain is DAGVTQSPTHLIKTRGQQVTLRCSPKSGHDTVSWYQQALGQGPQFIFQYYEEEERQRGNFPDRFSGHQFPNYSSELNVNALLLGDSALYLCASSQGETQYFGPGTRLLVL.

The rearrangement joins TRBV7-8 to TRBJ2-7; 7 bases are a match to TRBD2. V shed 5 bases and J 6 bases; nucleotides not matched to a gene: 19. The CDR3 loop spans 17 amino acids. Germline CDR1 and CDR2: SGHVS and FQNEAQ. This CDR3 reads CASSPWEGPERVGEQYF. CDR3 DNA sequence: TGTGCCAGCAGCCCATGGGAGGGACCTGAACGCGTCGGCGAGCAGTACTTC.

The chain couples TRBV5-4 to TRBJ2-7, with TRBD2 as a possible D gene (5 bases). The germline gives CDR1 SGHNT, CDR2 YYREEE (reference sequence). The CDR3 is 16 amino acids. V was clipped by 4 bases and J by 5 bases, with 22 bases between them. CDR3 in amino acids: CASSRVEGDPWNEQYF. The CDR3 DNA sequence: TGTGCCAGCAGCCGAGTTGAGGGCGACCCCTGGAACGAGCAGTACTTC.

J is TRBJ1-6 and V is TRBV6-5, with D possibly being TRBD1 (6 bases). CDR3 length equals 15 residues. CDR1 is MNHEY and CDR2 is SVGAGI in the germline V gene. Trimming stripped 2 bases from V and 7 bases from J, with 12 bases between. The CDR3 DNA reads as TGTGCCAGCAGTTACGGGGCAGGGGAGAATTCACCCCTCCACTTT. Protein: CASSYGAGENSPLHF.